A selection of T cell receptor beta chains follows, all from one sample in a study of T cell repertoires in cytomegalovirus infection. TCRdb called the reads again in MiXCR, with one record for every CDR3 protein. The sample contains under 250,000 distinct CDR3 sequences, about 5.9% of which appear only once. Sequencing was done on a sample of PBMCs. The origin of the receptors is a human donor in good health (CMV status not recorded). Some clones in this sample may be carry-over from other donors' samples. Each CDR3 is given with its conserved first and last residue. The order of the fields is V gene, clone size, J gene, CDR3 length, D gene, CDR3 protein, CDR3 DNA. The D gene is left open where the match is weak. Size values are once, few and many counts, or a class for expanded clones, and some rows have none.

>TRBV19|many|TRBJ2-2|15|-
CASAATDLNTGELFF
TGTGCCAGTGCCGCGACAGACTTAAACACCGGGGAGCTGTTTTTT
>TRBV28|-|TRBJ1-6|12|-
CLTRGRGSPLHF
TGTCTAACGCGGGGAAGAGGCTCACCCCTCCACTTT
>TRBV19|many|TRBJ2-2|14|-
CASSIRRNTGELFF
TGTGCCAGTAGTATTAGACGAAACACCGGGGAGCTGTTTTTT
>TRBV7-2|many|TRBJ2-3|15|-
CASSLVGQGADTQYF
TGTGCCAGCAGCTTAGTCGGGCAGGGCGCAGATACGCAGTATTTT
>TRBV20-1|many|TRBJ2-5|16|-
CSARDKDSPSQETQYF
TGCAGTGCTAGAGATAAAGATAGCCCCTCCCAAGAGACCCAGTACTTC
>TRBV19|many|TRBJ1-5|15|TRBD1
CASSRGQEGWQPQHF
TGTGCCAGTAGTCGGGGACAGGAAGGATGGCAGCCCCAGCATTTT
>TRBV5-4|many|TRBJ2-2|15|-
CASSLSVGDTGELFF
TGTGCCAGCAGCTTGAGCGTGGGGGACACCGGGGAGCTGTTTTTT
>TRBV20-1|many|TRBJ2-1|16|-
CSARGYSSSSYNEQFF
TGCAGTGCTAGAGGTTATTCCTCGAGCTCCTACAATGAGCAGTTCTTC
>TRBV20-1|many|TRBJ2-2|16|TRBD2
CSASPAGGLNTGELFF
TGCAGTGCTAGCCCAGCGGGGGGGCTTAACACCGGGGAGCTGTTTTTT
>TRBV6-5|many|TRBJ1-2|16|-
CASSPETVTPNYGYTF
TGTGCCAGCAGTCCAGAGACAGTAACACCTAACTATGGCTACACCTTC
>TRBV14|-|TRBJ2-2|15|-
CASSPWGSHTGELFF
TGTGCCAGCAGCCCCTGGGGTTCCCACACCGGGGAGCTGTTTTTT
>TRBV20-1|many|TRBJ1-5|12|-
CSAHYSNQPQHF
TGCAGTGCGCATTATAGCAATCAGCCCCAGCATTTT
>TRBV5-6|-|TRBJ2-5|16|TRBD1
CASSFKGQGRQETQYF
TGTGCCAGCAGCTTTAAGGGACAGGGGAGACAAGAGACCCAGTACTTC
>TRBV15|few|TRBJ2-1|15|-
CATSRFRTFNNEQFF
TGTGCCACCAGCAGGTTCCGGACTTTCAACAATGAGCAGTTCTTC
>TRBV6-5|many|TRBJ1-1|14|TRBD1
CASKRETGRTEAFF
TGTGCCAGCAAGAGAGAGACAGGGAGGACTGAAGCTTTCTTT
>TRBV29-1|-|TRBJ2-5|16|TRBD2
CSVDTKRGTSRETQYF
TGCAGCGTCGATACGAAACGAGGGACTAGCCGGGAGACCCAGTACTTC
>TRBV28|many|TRBJ2-7|19|TRBD2
CASSLPLGTSGGPISEQYF
TGTGCCAGCAGTTTGCCCCTCGGGACTAGCGGGGGCCCCATCTCCGAGCAGTACTTC
>TRBV29-1|many|TRBJ2-7|16|-
CSVEDLIRARSYEQYF
TGCAGCGTTGAAGATCTCATTAGGGCCCGCTCCTACGAGCAGTACTTC
>TRBV30|many|TRBJ2-3|13|-
CAWSEGGTDTQYF
TGTGCCTGGAGTGAAGGAGGCACAGATACGCAGTATTTT
>TRBV7-2|many|TRBJ2-3|15|-
CASSLEGGTTDTQYF
TGTGCCAGCAGCTTAGAAGGGGGAACCACAGATACGCAGTATTTT
>TRBV29-1|-|TRBJ2-3|14|TRBD1
CSVEKQGLTDTQYF
TGCAGCGTTGAAAAACAGGGGTTGACAGATACGCAGTATTTT
>TRBV15|few|TRBJ1-1|13|-
CATSRDKITEAFF
TGTGCCACCAGCAGAGACAAAATCACTGAAGCTTTCTTT
>TRBV20-1|many|TRBJ1-2|12|-
CSARATAVQYTF
TGCAGTGCTAGAGCGACAGCCGTCCAATACACCTTC
>TRBV5-4|many|TRBJ2-7|14|-
CASSLGDVPYEQYF
TGTGCCAGCAGCTTGGGGGATGTACCCTACGAGCAGTACTTC
>TRBV7-2|many|TRBJ1-1|13|-
CASSADRNTEAFF
TGTGCCAGCAGCGCGGACAGGAACACTGAAGCTTTCTTT
>TRBV3-1|few|TRBJ2-2|14|TRBD2
CASSQGLVPGELFF
TGTGCCAGCAGCCAGGGACTAGTTCCCGGGGAGCTGTTTTTT
>TRBV7-9|many|TRBJ2-7|14|-
CASSLEGATYEQYF
TGTGCCAGCAGCTTAGAGGGAGCAACCTACGAGCAGTACTTC
>TRBV5-5|many|TRBJ1-3|15|-
CASSLDLLSGNTIYF
TGTGCCAGCAGCTTGGACTTACTCTCTGGAAACACCATATATTTT
>TRBV5-1|many|TRBJ2-1|15|-
CASSSLGGPYNEQFF
TGCGCCAGCAGCAGCCTAGGAGGGCCCTACAATGAGCAGTTCTTC
>TRBV5-1|-|TRBJ1-2|14|TRBD1
CASSWDRTNYGYTF
TGCGCCAGCAGCTGGGACAGAACTAACTATGGCTACACCTTC
>TRBV2|few|TRBJ2-7|14|TRBD2
CASSQSGGAYEQYF
TGTGCCAGCAGTCAGAGCGGGGGGGCCTACGAGCAGTACTTC
>TRBV20-1|few|TRBJ2-3|15|TRBD1
CSARRTGVRTDTQYF
TGCAGTGCTAGAAGGACAGGGGTCCGCACAGATACGCAGTATTTT
>TRBV5-1|many|TRBJ2-5|15|TRBD2
CASTSGGAPAETQYF
TGCGCCAGCACATCGGGGGGGGCCCCGGCAGAGACCCAGTACTTC
>TRBV4-1|many|TRBJ2-4|13|-
CASSRGRENIQYF
TGCGCCAGCAGCCGAGGACGGGAAAACATTCAGTACTTC
>TRBV7-2|many|TRBJ1-2|13|-
CASSLEINYGYTF
TGTGCCAGCAGCCTAGAAATTAACTATGGCTACACCTTC
>TRBV27|many|TRBJ1-2|15|-
CASSFWGSPFGGYTF
TGTGCCAGCAGTTTTTGGGGGTCCCCGTTCGGTGGCTACACCTTC
>TRBV28|many|TRBJ2-1|15|TRBD2
CASSLFSGGAYEQFF
TGTGCCAGCAGTTTATTTAGCGGGGGGGCCTATGAGCAGTTCTTC
>TRBV7-2|many|TRBJ1-5|15|-
CASSSGTVANQPQHF
TGTGCCAGCAGCTCCGGGACTGTAGCAAATCAGCCCCAGCATTTT
>TRBV7-2|many|TRBJ1-6|17|TRBD1
CASSLVGGTGGNSPLHF
TGTGCCAGCAGCTTAGTCGGTGGGACAGGGGGCAATTCACCCCTCCACTTT
>TRBV2|many|TRBJ2-7|14|TRBD1
CASKRDRETYEQYF
TGTGCCAGCAAGAGGGACAGGGAGACCTACGAGCAGTACTTC
>TRBV9|many|TRBJ2-1|11|-
CASSVDNEQFF
TGTGCCAGCAGCGTAGATAATGAGCAGTTCTTC
>TRBV29-1|many|TRBJ2-5|17|TRBD2
CSVEARGLAGAQETQYF
TGCAGCGTTGAAGCCAGGGGACTAGCGGGGGCCCAAGAGACCCAGTACTTC
>TRBV4-2|many|TRBJ2-7|17|TRBD2
CASSQGLAGATFYEQYF
TGTGCCAGCAGCCAAGGACTAGCGGGGGCAACCTTCTACGAGCAGTACTTC
>TRBV24-1|-|TRBJ1-2|13|TRBD1
CTTSTGDLYGYTF
TGTACCACCTCGACAGGGGACCTCTATGGCTACACCTTC
>TRBV6-5|-|TRBJ2-1|17|TRBD2
CASSSLASGGADNEQFF
TGTGCCAGCAGCTCCCTGGCCAGCGGGGGGGCCGACAATGAGCAGTTCTTC
>TRBV4-3|-|TRBJ1-5|15|-
CASSQDTGGVQPQHF
TGCGCCAGCAGCCAAGATACGGGGGGTGTTCAGCCCCAGCATTTT
>TRBV6-2/TRBV6-3|many|TRBJ2-3|16|-
CASSYGAGQSTDTQYF
TGTGCCAGCAGTTACGGAGCGGGACAGAGCACAGATACGCAGTATTTT
>TRBV6-2/TRBV6-3|many|TRBJ1-1|15|-
CASSYSSRGEIEAFF
TGTGCCAGCAGTTACTCATCCAGGGGCGAAATTGAAGCTTTCTTT
>TRBV14|-|TRBJ1-1|14|-
CASSQFPGYTEAFF
TGTGCCAGCAGCCAATTCCCGGGGTACACTGAAGCTTTCTTT
>TRBV5-6|many|TRBJ1-2|13|-
CASSIGTVRGYTF
TGTGCCAGCAGCATAGGGACGGTGCGTGGCTACACCTTC
>TRBV12-3/TRBV12-4|many|TRBJ2-4|16|-
CASSPGPGSSYRVQYF
TGTGCCAGCAGTCCGGGACCGGGAAGCTCTTACCGCGTTCAGTACTTC
>TRBV28|many|TRBJ2-1|13|-
CASRGAIYNEQFF
TGTGCCAGCAGAGGGGCTATTTACAATGAGCAGTTCTTC
>TRBV5-1|-|TRBJ2-1|12|-
CASSSTAGEQFF
TGCGCCAGCAGCTCGACTGCGGGTGAGCAGTTCTTC
>TRBV7-2|many|TRBJ2-7|14|-
CASSSGRRWNEQYF
TGTGCCAGCAGCTCGGGACGGCGCTGGAACGAGCAGTACTTC
>TRBV29-1|once|TRBJ1-4|11|-
CSVFDAPKLFF
TGCAGCGTTTTCGACGCCCCAAAACTGTTTTTT
>TRBV6-2/TRBV6-3|many|TRBJ2-1|12|-
CASRISGVEQFF
TGTGCCAGCAGGATCTCGGGGGTTGAGCAGTTCTTC
>TRBV6-2/TRBV6-3|many|TRBJ2-1|19|TRBD2
CASSEAPHSKAGPAGEQFF
TGTGCCAGCAGTGAGGCCCCACACTCTAAAGCGGGGCCGGCGGGTGAGCAGTTCTTC
>TRBV4-2|-|TRBJ2-7|16|TRBD2
CASSQAGGGYYYEQYF
TGTGCCAGCAGCCAGGCCGGCGGGGGTTACTACTACGAGCAGTACTTC
>TRBV13|many|TRBJ2-2|15|-
CASSLGQGVAGELFF
TGTGCCAGCAGCTTAGGACAGGGAGTCGCCGGGGAGCTGTTTTTT